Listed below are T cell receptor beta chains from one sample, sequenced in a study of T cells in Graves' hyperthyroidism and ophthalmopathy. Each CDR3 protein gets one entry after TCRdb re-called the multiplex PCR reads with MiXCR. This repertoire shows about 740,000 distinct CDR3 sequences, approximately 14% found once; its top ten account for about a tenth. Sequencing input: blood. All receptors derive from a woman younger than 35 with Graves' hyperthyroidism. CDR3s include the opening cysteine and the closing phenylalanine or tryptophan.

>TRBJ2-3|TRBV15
CATSRDLKTDTQYF
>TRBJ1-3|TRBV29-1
CSVGGGAGNTIYF
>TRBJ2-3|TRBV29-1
CTGVSAGDTQYF
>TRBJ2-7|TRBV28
CASSPQFWRGSSYEQYF
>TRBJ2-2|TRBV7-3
CASSLYGGFRTGELFF
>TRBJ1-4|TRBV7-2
CASSLRTMAGGTTNEKLFF
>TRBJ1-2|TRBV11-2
CASRSLYQGEGYTF
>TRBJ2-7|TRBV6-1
CASSAGGSGAYEQYF
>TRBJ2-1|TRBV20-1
CSAEGLAGGPYEQFF
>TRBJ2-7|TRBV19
CASSRAGLSYEQYF
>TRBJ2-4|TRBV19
CASSTGIRGIAKNIQYF
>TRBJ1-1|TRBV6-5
CASSYLGGGSEAFF
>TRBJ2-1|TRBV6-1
CASKPGLGVEQFF
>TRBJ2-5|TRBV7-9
CASSRGAEETQYF
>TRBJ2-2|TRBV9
CASSPSIPGELFF
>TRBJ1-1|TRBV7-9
CASSLAGRGGEAFF
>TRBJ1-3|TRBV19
CASRSVSGNTIYF
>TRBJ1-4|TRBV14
CASSQRPPANEKLFF
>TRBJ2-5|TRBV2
CASSEEGGQETQYF
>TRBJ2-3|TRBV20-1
CSAQRTGTDTQYF
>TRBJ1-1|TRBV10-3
CAISWQGGGNTEAFF
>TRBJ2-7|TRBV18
CASSPSTDLLEQYF
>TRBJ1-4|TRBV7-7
CASSPGEGDVKLFF
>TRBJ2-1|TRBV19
CASSILNDPSNEQFF
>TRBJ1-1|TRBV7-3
CASSPSYSTGPAFF
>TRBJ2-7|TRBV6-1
CASSRYYSRGGSYEQYF
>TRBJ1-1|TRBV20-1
CSAKSGTERNTEAFF
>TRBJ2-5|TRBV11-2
CASSSPSGQGGNQAQYF
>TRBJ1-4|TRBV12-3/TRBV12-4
CASSPWGAREKLFF
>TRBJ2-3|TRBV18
CASSPRDRGRADTQYF